The 21 T cell receptor beta chains presented below share a single source sample, sequenced in a study of T cell changes during pregnancy in multiple sclerosis. Only in-frame clones appear in the TCRdb table, and some are missing; sequencing was by immunoSEQ multiplex PCR. This table holds around 50,000 clones, roughly 90% found once. The sample here was CD4+ T cells from peripheral blood mononuclear cells, taken after pregnancy. Source of these receptors: a female donor in good health, enrolled as a control in a pregnancy study.

V gene TRBV28 combines with J gene TRBJ1-4; D remains ambiguous. Germline CDR1 MDHEN, CDR2 SYDVKM. This CDR3 comprises 12 residues. Trimming took 4 bases from V and 8 from J, leaving 8 bases between them. The CDR3 loop reads CASSSEPEKLFF. The CDR3 nucleotides are TGTGCCAGCAGTTCCGAGCCGGAAAAACTGTTTTTT.

The chain has TRBV6-6 and TRBJ2-2; D uncertain. The CDR3 has 14 residues. V lost 8 bases, J lost 10 bases, and 20 bases lay in between. Looked up from germline, CDR1 is MNHNY and CDR2 is SVGAGI (reference sequence). The CDR3 here is CASRRVLLDPELFF. For the CDR3, the DNA is TGTGCCAGCCGACGGGTCCTTTTAGATCCGGAGCTGTTTTTT.

The rearrangement uses TRBV19 and TRBJ1-2; 10 nucleotides line up with TRBD1. CDR1 and CDR2 from the germline V gene are LNHDA and SQIVND (reference sequence). The CDR3 consists of 14 residues. With 3 bases clipped from V and 8 bases from J, the junction kept 6 bases outside the gene matches. The CDR3 DNA reads TGTGCCAGTAGTATTGGGACAGGGGTACTCGGCTACACCTTC. It yields the protein CASSIGTGVLGYTF.

The chain combines TRBV6-6 with TRBJ1-1, with D perhaps TRBD1 (6 bases). Between the trimmed V and J ends, which lost 2 bases and 3 bases, there was a span of 16 bases. Germline CDR1 is MNHNY and CDR2 is SVGAGI (reference sequence). The CDR3 extends over 16 amino acids. The CDR3 region has the DNA TGTGCCAGCAGTTACCCCACCGGGGGGCCGGACACTGAAGCTTTCTTT. Translating it yields CASSYPTGGPDTEAFF.

The chain recombines TRBV19 with TRBJ1-6, with no clear D. The germline V and J ends were trimmed by 8 bases and 6 bases, with 14 bases remaining between them. This CDR3 is built from 14 residues. CDR1 LNHDA and CDR2 SQIVND come from the germline V gene (reference sequence). This chain's CDR3 is CASQQASGNSPLHF. CDR3 nucleotide sequence: TGTGCCAGTCAACAAGCGAGCGGTAATTCACCCCTCCACTTT.

The gene calls are TRBV5-1 and TRBJ2-7; TRBD1 matches at 8 bases. The V gene end was trimmed by 4 bases and the J gene end by 7 bases; junction bases not matched to a gene: 7. This CDR3 region has 13 residues. Germline CDR1 is SGHRS and CDR2 is YFSETQ. For the CDR3, the DNA is TGCGCCAGCAGCGACCAGGGGGCGTGGGAGCAGTACTTC. Protein: CASSDQGAWEQYF.

As DNA, the CDR3 is TGTGCCAGCAGTCCCCGTGGACAGGGTGATCAGCCCCAGCATTTT. Translated, it gives CASSPRGQGDQPQHF. V usage is TRBV6-1 and J usage is TRBJ1-5; the match to TRBD1 covers 8 bases. Germline V gives CDR1 MNHNS, CDR2 SASEGT. CDR3 length: 15 residues. V lost 5 bases, J lost 5 bases, and 8 bases stayed unmatched.

This rearrangement joins TRBV10-3 to TRBJ1-4, with a weak D call TRBD1 (5 bases). V was clipped by 6 bases and J by 8 bases, with 16 bases between them. From germline, CDR1 is ENHRY and CDR2 SYGVKD. The CDR3 runs to 14 residues. The CDR3 is CAIRNGNGGEKLFF. Here the CDR3 DNA reads TGTGCCATCAGGAATGGGAATGGGGGGGAAAAACTGTTTTTT.

V usage is TRBV11-3 and J usage is TRBJ2-7; D may be TRBD1 (5 bases). The germline V gene encodes CDR1 SGHNT and CDR2 YENEEA. This CDR3 has 14 amino acids. V lost 1 base, J lost 2 bases, and 9 bases lay in between. DNA of the CDR3: TGTGCCAGCAGCTTAGGTCGCAGGGCCTACGAGCAGTACTTC. Residues: CASSLGRRAYEQYF.

The J gene is TRBJ1-1, the V gene TRBV7-9; D ambiguous. V dropped 7 bases and J dropped 0 bases, with 9 bases sitting between them. CDR1 is SEHNR and CDR2 is FQNEAQ in the germline V gene (reference sequence). CDR3 length: 13 amino acids. The CDR3: CASTLGVNTEAFF. The CDR3 region has the DNA TGTGCCAGCACCCTCGGGGTGAACACTGAAGCTTTCTTT.

The chain couples TRBV23-1 to TRBJ1-5; D not resolved. TRBV23-1 is an open reading frame whose function is uncertain. This CDR3 region has 10 residues. The V end was cut by 10 bases, the J end by 8 bases, with 9 bases between. The CDR3 DNA is TGCGCCACCTCTCGGGAGCCCCAGCATTTT. Translating gives CATSREPQHF.

This chain uses TRBV6-5 with TRBJ1-4; no firm D call. The CDR3 runs to 13 residues. V lost 9 bases, J lost 5 bases, and 13 bases lay in between. Germline CDR1 and CDR2: MNHEY and SVGAGI. The chain's CDR3 is CASGQRENEKLFF. The CDR3, as DNA: TGTGCCAGTGGCCAGCGCGAGAATGAAAAACTGTTTTTT.

The rearrangement links TRBV19 to TRBJ1-2, with 9 bases identical to TRBD1. The CDR3 extends over 12 amino acids. V shed 6 bases and J 5 bases; nucleotides not matched to a gene: 1. From germline, CDR1 is LNHDA and CDR2 SQIVND (reference sequence). The DNA of the CDR3 is TGTGCCAGTAGGACAGGGGGTTATGGCTACACCTTC. Amino acid sequence: CASRTGGYGYTF. Full variable domain (rest looked up from reference TRBV19 and TRBJ1-2): DGGITQSPKYLFRKEGQNVTLSCEQNLNHDAMYWYRQDPGQGLRLIYYSQIVNDFQKGDIAEGYSVSREKKESFPLTVTSAQKNPTAFYLCASRTGGYGYTFGSGTRLTVV.

This clone has a single count. This chain joins TRBV5-1 and TRBJ2-3; 8 bases are a match to TRBD1. CDR1 is SGHRS and CDR2 is YFSETQ in the germline V gene. This CDR3 spans 15 amino acids. The ends lost 4 bases at V and 2 bases at J; junction bases unmatched: 6. The CDR3 nucleotides are TGCGCCAGCAGCCGGGGACAGGTGATCACAGATACGCAGTATTTT. It specifies CASSRGQVITDTQYF.

This chain uses TRBV11-2 with TRBJ1-2; D is unclear. The CDR3 contains 15 residues. Germline V CDR1 and CDR2: SGHAT, FQNNGV. V was cut by 2 bases and J by 0 bases, with 10 bases left in between. In DNA form, the CDR3 reads TGTGCCAGCAGCTTAACGACATTATCTAACTATGGCTACACCTTC. It is translated as CASSLTTLSNYGYTF.

The rearrangement uses TRBV7-2 and TRBJ1-3; no definite D call. The V end was cut by 4 bases, the J end by 4 bases, with 14 bases between. CDR3 length equals 15 residues. Germline CDR1 SGHTA, CDR2 FQGNSA. The CDR3 nucleotides are TGTGCCAGCAGCTCCCTGGCCTCCGCCGGAAACACCATATATTTT. Protein sequence: CASSSLASAGNTIYF. Based on the CDR3 plus reference TRBV7-2 and TRBJ1-3, the full variable domain is GAGVSQSPSNKVTEKGKDVELRCDPISGHTALYWYRQSLGQGLEFLIYFQGNSAPDKSGLPSDRFSAERTGGSVSTLTIQRTQQEDSAVYLCASSSLASAGNTIYFGEGSWLTVV.

This chain links TRBV9 with TRBJ1-6, with 8 bases matching TRBD1. V dropped 5 bases and J dropped 7; count of bases not matched to a gene: 11. This CDR3 comprises 16 residues. The germline V gene encodes CDR1 SGDLS and CDR2 YYNGEE. The CDR3: CASSFGGRGLNSPLHF. The CDR3 DNA reads as TGTGCCAGCAGTTTCGGGGGCAGGGGGCTGAATTCACCCCTCCACTTT.

V and J are TRBV6-5 and TRBJ1-1, with D tentatively TRBD1 (6 bases). Germline CDR1 reads MNHEY; CDR2 reads SVGAGI. V was clipped by 6 bases and J by 6 bases, with 20 bases between them. CDR3 length equals 15 residues. CDR3 nucleotides: TGTGCCAGCAGCAGTAGGGTAGGGGGTAAGGCTGAAGCTTTCTTT. Protein: CASSSRVGGKAEAFF.

The chain employs TRBV5-1 and TRBJ2-5, with 11 nucleotides matching TRBD2. The CDR3 extends over 16 amino acids. Trimming took 2 bases from V and 0 from J; bases not matched to a gene: 3. CDR1 is SGHRS, CDR2 YFSETQ, per germline. CDR3 loop: CASSFRLAGYQETQYF. In DNA, the CDR3 is TGCGCCAGCAGCTTTCGACTAGCGGGGTACCAAGAGACCCAGTACTTC.

V gene TRBV4-2 combines with J gene TRBJ1-2, with D hard to call. Germline CDR1 LGHNA, CDR2 YNFKEQ. The CDR3 totals 15 residues. Trimming left V 0 bases short and J 0 bases short, with 8 bases between. Here the CDR3 reads CASSQDGSTNYGYTF. CDR3 sequence (DNA): TGTGCCAGCAGCCAAGATGGCAGTACTAACTATGGCTACACCTTC.

The chain recombines TRBV27 with TRBJ1-5; D is uncertain. The CDR3 length is 13 residues. Germline V CDR1 and CDR2: MNHEY, SMNVEV (reference sequence). The V end was cut by 3 bases, the J end by 6 bases, with 9 bases between. CDR3 in amino acids: CASSLSFGQPQHF. The CDR3 DNA reads as TGTGCCAGCAGTTTGTCGTTCGGTCAGCCCCAGCATTTT.